A single sample is the source of the 6 T cell receptor beta chains below, sequenced in a study of T cell repertoires in cytomegalovirus infection. No antigen is known for these receptors. One entry per CDR3 protein, called by TCRdb with MiXCR from the reads. The table has about 920,000 distinct CDR3 sequences, approximately 31% seen once. The material sequenced was cultured CD8+ T cells from PBMCs, taken from culture after CMV antigen stimulation. These receptors all come from a human donor in good health (CMV status not recorded). Some clones in this sample may be carry-over from other donors' samples.

This clonotype was picked up a small number of times. The rearrangement joins TRBV11-2 to TRBJ2-7; tentatively, D is TRBD2 (5 bases). Trimming pared 1 base from V and 4 bases from J, leaving 14 bases between. From germline, CDR1 is SGHAT and CDR2 FQNNGV. The CDR3 totals 15 residues. CDR3: CASSLGALAVYEQYF. CDR3 sequence (DNA): TGTGCCAGCAGCTTAGGGGCCCTAGCCGTATACGAGCAGTACTTC.

In this sample, this clonotype turned up many times. The genes are TRBV7-6 and TRBJ2-7; no definite D call. V was trimmed by 2 bases and J by 0 bases, leaving 11 bases between them. Germline CDR1 and CDR2: SGHVS and FNYEAQ. This CDR3 is built from 15 residues. This chain's CDR3 is CASSLRYGDSYEQYF. The DNA of the CDR3 is TGTGCCAGCAGCTTACGGTACGGAGACTCCTACGAGCAGTACTTC.

This clonotype was seen only a few times. The V call is TRBV7-9, the J call TRBJ2-7; D gene uncertain. CDR1 and CDR2 (germline): SEHNR, FQNEAQ (reference sequence). V gave up 5 bases and J gave up 0 bases, with 11 bases separating them. The CDR3 totals 14 residues. CDR3 DNA: TGTGCCAGCAGCCCACGGAGTAGCTCCTACGAGCAGTACGTC. Translating it yields CASSPRSSSYEQYV.

This clonotype has more than one count but fewer than ten. The chain combines TRBV19 with TRBJ2-2; TRBD2 matches 7 bases. Germline V CDR1 and CDR2: LNHDA, SQIVND (reference sequence). Trimming at V came to 1 base and at J to 8 bases, leaving 7 bases not matched to a gene. CDR3 length: 15 residues. CDR3 residues: CASSIAPGGTGELFF. DNA of the CDR3: TGTGCCAGTAGTATAGCCCCGGGGGGAACTGGGGAGCTGTTTTTT.

J is TRBJ1-2 and V is TRBV19, with a weak D call TRBD1 (5 bases). The CDR3 sequence is 16 residues long. The V end was cut by 0 bases, the J end by 4 bases, with 15 bases between. Germline CDR1 is LNHDA and CDR2 is SQIVND (reference sequence). The CDR3 loop is CASSIDSGPPGYGYTF. The CDR3 DNA follows: TGTGCCAGTAGTATAGACTCGGGACCGCCGGGCTATGGCTACACCTTC.

The CDR3, as DNA: TGCGCCAGCAGAGATCTACCGGGACGAGAGACCCAGTACTTC. This encodes CASRDLPGRETQYF. V is TRBV5-1 and J is TRBJ2-5; D might be TRBD1 or TRBD2, each matching 5 bases. V was trimmed by 5 bases and J by 4 bases, leaving 15 bases between them. Germline V lookup: CDR1 SGHRS, CDR2 YFSETQ. This CDR3 spans 14 amino acids.